This T cell receptor beta chain is drawn from a study of naive and memory T cell subsets. Findings of the study overall: Over 90% of naive TCR sequences appeared only once after error correction, unlike memory subsets. Especially in CD8 cells, naive repertoires contained a few larger clonotypes, possibly CD45RA-re-expressing memory cells.

V was cut by 6 bases and J by 0 bases, with 18 bases left in between. CDR3 length: 16 residues. The beta constant-region primer was an equimolar mix of two oligonucleotides covering TRBC1 and TRBC2. The ligated cDNA underwent four PCR rounds using SP2 and nested alpha and beta constant-region primers. TCRdb reprocessed the UMI-ligation and nested PCR reads with MiXCR, giving one entry per CDR3 protein. The sample contains 95,000 to 110,000 distinct CDR3 sequences, roughly 15% of which appear only once. Separate alpha and beta amplification began at the second PCR step. In this sample, this clonotype turned up a few times. The antigen is undetermined.

Sequencing used naive CD8+ T cells from blood. This rearrangement joins TRBV12-3 or TRBV12-4 to TRBJ2-7, with D perhaps matching TRBD1 (5 bases). The sequence came from a human donor in good health. CDR3 coding DNA: TGTGCCAGCAGCCCCCTGGGCCTGGGGCTCTCCTACGAGCAGTACTTC. Encoded protein: CASSPLGLGLSYEQYF.